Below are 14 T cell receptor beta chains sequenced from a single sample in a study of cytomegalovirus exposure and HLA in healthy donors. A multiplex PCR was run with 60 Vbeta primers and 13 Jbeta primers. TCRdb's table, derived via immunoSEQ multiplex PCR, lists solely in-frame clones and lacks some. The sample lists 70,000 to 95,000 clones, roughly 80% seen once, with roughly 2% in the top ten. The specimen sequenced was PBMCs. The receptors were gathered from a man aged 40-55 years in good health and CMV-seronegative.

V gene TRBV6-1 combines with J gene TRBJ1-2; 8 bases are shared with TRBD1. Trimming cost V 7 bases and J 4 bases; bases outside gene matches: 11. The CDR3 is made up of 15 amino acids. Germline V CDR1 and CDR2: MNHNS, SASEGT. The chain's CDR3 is CASINTGQAAYGYTF. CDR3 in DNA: TGTGCCAGCATCAACACGGGACAGGCGGCCTATGGCTACACCTTC.

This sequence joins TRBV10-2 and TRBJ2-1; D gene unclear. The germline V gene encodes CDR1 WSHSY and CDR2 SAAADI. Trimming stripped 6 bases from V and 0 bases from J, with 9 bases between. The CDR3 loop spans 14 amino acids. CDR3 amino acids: CASRPSVSYNEQFF. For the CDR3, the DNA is TGCGCCAGCAGGCCCAGCGTCTCCTACAATGAGCAGTTCTTC.

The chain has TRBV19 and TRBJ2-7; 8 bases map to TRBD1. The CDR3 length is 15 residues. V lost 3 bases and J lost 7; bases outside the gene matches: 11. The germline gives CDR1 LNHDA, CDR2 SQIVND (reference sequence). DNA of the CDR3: TGTGCCAGTAGTATCGATGGGACAGGTCTGGGAGAGCAGTACTTC. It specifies CASSIDGTGLGEQYF.

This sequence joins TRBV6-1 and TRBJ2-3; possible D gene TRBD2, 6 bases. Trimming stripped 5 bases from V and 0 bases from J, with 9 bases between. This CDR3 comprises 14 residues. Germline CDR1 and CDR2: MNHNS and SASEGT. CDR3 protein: CASSSGPSTDTQYF. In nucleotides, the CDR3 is TGTGCCAGCAGTAGCGGGCCTAGCACAGATACGCAGTATTTT.

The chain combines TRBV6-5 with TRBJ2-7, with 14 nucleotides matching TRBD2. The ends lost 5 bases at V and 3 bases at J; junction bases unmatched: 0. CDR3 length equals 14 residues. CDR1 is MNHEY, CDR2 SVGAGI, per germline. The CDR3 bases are TGTGCCAGCAGTGGGACTAGCGGGGGCTACGAGCAGTACTTC. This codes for CASSGTSGGYEQYF.

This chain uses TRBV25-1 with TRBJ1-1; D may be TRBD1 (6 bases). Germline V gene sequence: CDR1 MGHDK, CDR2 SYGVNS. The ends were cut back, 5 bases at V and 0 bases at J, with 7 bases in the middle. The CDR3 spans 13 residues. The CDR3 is CASSTGLNTEAFF. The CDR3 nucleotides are TGTGCCAGCAGTACAGGGTTGAACACTGAAGCTTTCTTT.

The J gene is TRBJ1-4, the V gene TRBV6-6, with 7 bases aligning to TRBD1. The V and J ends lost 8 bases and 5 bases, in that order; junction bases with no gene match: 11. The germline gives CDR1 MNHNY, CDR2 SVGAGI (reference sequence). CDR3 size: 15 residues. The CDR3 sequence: CASRPPGQKNEKLFF. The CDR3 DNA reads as TGTGCCAGCCGTCCTCCGGGACAGAAAAATGAAAAACTGTTTTTT.

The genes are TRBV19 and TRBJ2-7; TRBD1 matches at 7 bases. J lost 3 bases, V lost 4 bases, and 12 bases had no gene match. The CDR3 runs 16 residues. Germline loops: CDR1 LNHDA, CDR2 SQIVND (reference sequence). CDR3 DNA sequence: TGTGCCAGTAGTAGTCACAGGGGCGGCCGTAACTACGAGCAGTACTTC. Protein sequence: CASSSHRGGRNYEQYF.

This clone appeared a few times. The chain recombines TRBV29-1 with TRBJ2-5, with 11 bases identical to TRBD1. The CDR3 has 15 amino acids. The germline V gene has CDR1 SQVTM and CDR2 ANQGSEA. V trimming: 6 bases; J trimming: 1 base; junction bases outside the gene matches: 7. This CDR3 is CSVPPGTGGQETQYF. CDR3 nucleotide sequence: TGCAGCGTACCTCCAGGGACAGGGGGCCAAGAGACCCAGTACTTC.

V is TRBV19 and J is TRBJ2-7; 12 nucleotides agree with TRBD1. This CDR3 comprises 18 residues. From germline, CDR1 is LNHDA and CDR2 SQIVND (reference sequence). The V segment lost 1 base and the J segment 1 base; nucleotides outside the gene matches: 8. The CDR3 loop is CASSIAGTGGTSSYEQYF. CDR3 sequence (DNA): TGTGCCAGTAGTATAGCCGGGACAGGGGGCACAAGTTCCTACGAGCAGTACTTC.

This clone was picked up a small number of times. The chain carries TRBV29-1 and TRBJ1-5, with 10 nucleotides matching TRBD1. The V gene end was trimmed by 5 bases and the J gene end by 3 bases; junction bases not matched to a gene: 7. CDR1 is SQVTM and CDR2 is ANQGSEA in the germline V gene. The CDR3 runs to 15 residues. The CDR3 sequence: CSVLTGGFNNQPQHF. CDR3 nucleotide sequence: TGCAGCGTTTTGACAGGGGGCTTTAACAATCAGCCCCAGCATTTT. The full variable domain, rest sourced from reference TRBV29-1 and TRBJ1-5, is SAVISQKPSRDICQRGTSLTIQCQVDSQVTMMFWYRQQPGQSLTLIATANQGSEATYESGFVIDKFPISRPNLTFSTLTVSNMSPEDSSIYLCSVLTGGFNNQPQHFGDGTRLSIL.

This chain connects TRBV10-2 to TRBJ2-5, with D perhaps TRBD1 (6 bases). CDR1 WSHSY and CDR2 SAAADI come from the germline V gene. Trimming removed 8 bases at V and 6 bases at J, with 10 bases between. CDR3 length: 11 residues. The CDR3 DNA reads TGCGCCAGCTACCAGGGGAAGACCCAGTACTTC. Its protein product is CASYQGKTQYF.

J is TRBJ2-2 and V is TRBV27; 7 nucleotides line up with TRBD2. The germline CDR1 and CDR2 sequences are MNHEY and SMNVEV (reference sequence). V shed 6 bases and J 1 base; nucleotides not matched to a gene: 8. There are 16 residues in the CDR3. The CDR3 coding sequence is TGTGCCAGCAGGCCGACCGCGGGGGTGAACACCGGGGAGCTGTTTTTT. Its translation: CASRPTAGVNTGELFF.

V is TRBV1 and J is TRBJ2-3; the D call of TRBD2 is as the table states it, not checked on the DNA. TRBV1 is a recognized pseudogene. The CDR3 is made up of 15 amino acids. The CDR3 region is CTGPSCGGRTDTQYF. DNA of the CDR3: TGCACCGGCCCTTCGTGCGGGGGCCGCACAGATACGCAGTATTTT.